The 24 T cell receptor beta chains given below trace back to one sample, sequenced in a study of monozygotic twins with inflammatory bowel disease. From the 5' RACE reads, TCRdb lists one entry per CDR3 protein and no DNA. The sample includes about 300,000 distinct CDR3 sequences. Source material: blood. Receptors originate from a human donor with ulcerative colitis or Crohn's disease, or a healthy co-twin of an affected twin (not recorded which).

This chain joins TRBV7-2 and TRBJ2-3; TCRdb picks TRBD1, but there is no DNA to check that call. CDR1 is SGHTA, CDR2 FQGNSA, per germline. The CDR3 loop spans 12 amino acids. The CDR3 loop reads CAIPRGQNTQYF.

The chain uses TRBV30 and TRBJ2-3; TCRdb's D call, TRBD2, is unchecked because there is no DNA. The germline gives CDR1 GTSNPN, CDR2 SVGIG (reference sequence). The CDR3 loop spans 14 amino acids. This chain's CDR3 is CACVLAGFVDTQYF. Complete variable domain (other parts from reference TRBV30 and TRBJ2-3): SQTIHQWPATLVQPVGSPLSLECTVEGTSNPNLYWYRQAAGRGLQLLFYSVGIGQISSEVPQNLSASRPQDRQFILSSKKLLLSDSGFYLCACVLAGFVDTQYFGPGTRLTVL.

V usage is TRBV19 and J usage is TRBJ2-3; the TRBD2 assignment by TCRdb is unverifiable without DNA. This CDR3 has 15 amino acids. Germline CDR1 LNHDA, CDR2 SQIVND (reference sequence). CDR3: CASRTGLADTDTQYF.

The gene calls are TRBV5-6 and TRBJ2-1; the TCRdb call, TRBD1, lacks DNA for checking. Germline lookup yields CDR1 SGHDT and CDR2 YYEEEE. The CDR3 is 14 amino acids. CDR3: CASSLLTGRNEQFF.

V usage is TRBV19 and J usage is TRBJ2-1. The CDR3 contains 15 residues. In germline, CDR1 is LNHDA, CDR2 SQIVND (reference sequence). CDR3 region: CASSIGRGGYNEQFF.

The chain employs TRBV4-1 and TRBJ2-1; TCRdb outputs TRBD2, but without DNA this stays unchecked. The CDR3 length is 13 residues. Germline values: CDR1 MGHRA, CDR2 YSYEKL. CDR3 residues: CASSQGGGMAQFF.

V is TRBV28 and J is TRBJ2-7; checking the TCRdb D call of TRBD2 is not possible without DNA. CDR1 and CDR2 (germline): MDHEN, SYDVKM. The CDR3 is made up of 14 amino acids. The CDR3 spells CASSKRRPPYEQYF.

The chain combines TRBV28 with TRBJ2-1; the TCRdb D gene call, TRBD2, has no DNA to confirm it. There are 15 residues in the CDR3. CDR1 is MDHEN and CDR2 is SYDVKM in the germline V gene. The CDR3 loop is CASSSSGGNRGEQFF.

This rearrangement joins TRBV12-3 or TRBV12-4 to TRBJ2-7; the TCRdb call, TRBD2, lacks DNA for checking. The CDR3 contains 15 residues. The CDR3 is CASSLFVGRRREQYF.

The rearrangement uses TRBV5-1 and TRBJ1-1. The length of the CDR3 is 16 residues. Germline values: CDR1 SGHRS, CDR2 YFSETQ. This chain's CDR3 is CASSSWTGSMNTEAFF.

The chain combines TRBV20-1 with TRBJ2-5. The CDR3 consists of 13 residues. Germline V lookup: CDR1 DFQATT, CDR2 SNEGSKA (reference sequence). This CDR3 reads CSAPVQAQETQYF.

V and J are TRBV5-1 and TRBJ1-3. This CDR3 has 15 amino acids. CDR1 SGHRS and CDR2 YFSETQ come from the germline V gene. CDR3 loop: CASSLEWVSGNTIYF.

The chain uses TRBV5-1 and TRBJ2-3; the D gene TCRdb calls, TRBD2, cannot be checked with no DNA. Germline CDR1 is SGHRS and CDR2 is YFSETQ. CDR3 length: 16 amino acids. This chain's CDR3 is CASSLTSVSSTDTQYF.

The CDR3 is CASSVGMVGEQYF. The gene calls are TRBV9 and TRBJ2-7. CDR3 size: 13 residues. CDR1 and CDR2 (germline): SGDLS, YYNGEE.

V and J are TRBV9 and TRBJ1-2. This CDR3 comprises 14 residues. Looked up from germline, CDR1 is SGDLS and CDR2 is YYNGEE. CDR3: CASSVAWQSYGYTF.

The chain combines TRBV18 with TRBJ2-3; TCRdb proposes TRBD2, but this gene call is untestable without DNA. The CDR3 covers 17 residues. Germline V gene lookup returns CDR1 KGHSH and CDR2 LQKENI. The CDR3 region is CASSPRSQDLSTDTQYF.

V usage is TRBV5-1 and J usage is TRBJ2-3; TCRdb proposes TRBD2, but this gene call is untestable without DNA. This CDR3 spans 15 amino acids. In germline, CDR1 is SGHRS, CDR2 YFSETQ. The CDR3 is CASNRASSRTDTQYF. Supplemented by reference TRBV5-1 and TRBJ2-3, the full variable domain reads KAGVTQTPRYLIKTRGQQVTLSCSPISGHRSVSWYQQTPGQGLQFLFEYFSETQRNKGNFPGRFSGRQFSNSRSEMNVSTLELGDSALYLCASNRASSRTDTQYFGPGTRLTVL.

The gene calls are TRBV7-9 and TRBJ1-2. The CDR3 totals 15 residues. CDR1 is SEHNR and CDR2 is FQNEAQ in the germline V gene (reference sequence). Here the CDR3 reads CASSLGRGRNYGYTF.

J is TRBJ2-7 and V is TRBV28; TCRdb calls TRBD2, which cannot be checked without DNA. The CDR3 runs 14 residues. CDR1 and CDR2 (germline): MDHEN, SYDVKM. CDR3 amino acids: CASSLFRRDYEQYF.

The chain employs TRBV20-1 and TRBJ2-7; without DNA, the TCRdb call of TRBD1 cannot be checked. Germline values: CDR1 DFQATT, CDR2 SNEGSKA (reference sequence). The CDR3 loop spans 12 amino acids. The CDR3 protein is CSAGTHTYEQYF.

The chain has TRBV21-1 and TRBJ2-1; the TCRdb call, TRBD2, lacks DNA for checking. TRBV21-1 is a recognized pseudogene. CDR3 length: 18 amino acids. The CDR3 protein is CASSKDSGRFGSYNEQFF.

The gene calls are TRBV20-1 and TRBJ1-4. Germline V gene sequence: CDR1 DFQATT, CDR2 SNEGSKA (reference sequence). The CDR3 is made up of 14 amino acids. CDR3 sequence reads: CSASGQPTNEKLFF.

The chain couples TRBV5-1 to TRBJ2-6. Germline V lookup: CDR1 SGHRS, CDR2 YFSETQ. CDR3 length: 17 amino acids. The CDR3 protein is CASSLGRVPSGANVLTF.

The V call is TRBV6-2 or TRBV6-3, the J call TRBJ1-1; TCRdb proposes TRBD1, but this gene call is untestable without DNA. This CDR3 contains 13 residues. CDR1 is MNHEY, CDR2 SVGEGT, per germline. CDR3 residues: CASSRQGRTEAFF.